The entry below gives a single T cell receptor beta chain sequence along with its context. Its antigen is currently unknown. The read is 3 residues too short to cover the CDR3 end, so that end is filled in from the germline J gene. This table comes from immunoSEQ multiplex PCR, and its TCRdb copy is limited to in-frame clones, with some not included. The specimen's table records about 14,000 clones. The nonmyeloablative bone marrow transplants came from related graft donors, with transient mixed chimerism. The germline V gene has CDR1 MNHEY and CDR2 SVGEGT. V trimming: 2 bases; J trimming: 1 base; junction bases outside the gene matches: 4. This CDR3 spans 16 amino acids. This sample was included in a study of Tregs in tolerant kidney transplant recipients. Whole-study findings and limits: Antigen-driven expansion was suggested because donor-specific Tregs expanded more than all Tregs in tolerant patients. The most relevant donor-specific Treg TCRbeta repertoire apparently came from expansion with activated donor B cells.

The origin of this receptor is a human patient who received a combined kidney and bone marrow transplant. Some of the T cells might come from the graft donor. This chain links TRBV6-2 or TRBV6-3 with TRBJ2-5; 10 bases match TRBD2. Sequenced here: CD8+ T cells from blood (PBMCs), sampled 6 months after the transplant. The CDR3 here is CASSYPLAGGQETQYF. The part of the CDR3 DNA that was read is TGTGCCAGCAGTTACCCCTTAGCGGGGGGCCAAGAGACC.